The clone carrying this T cell receptor beta chain was seen only a few times. Only in-frame clones appear in the TCRdb table, and some are missing; sequencing was by immunoSEQ multiplex PCR. The sample gives 550,000 to 850,000 clones, 72% of which show up once; more than 1.5% is in the top ten. The sample belongs to a study of shared clonotypes between healthy human individuals. Per germline, CDR1 SQVTM and CDR2 ANQGSEA. The CDR3 has 11 residues. V was trimmed by 2 bases and J by 12 bases, leaving 11 bases between them. This receptor was identified in a woman younger than 45 in good health. Sequencing input: memory CD4+ T cells sorted from blood. Subset reported: CD45RA-negative fraction. V and J are TRBV29-1 and TRBJ2-1; D gene unclear. CDR3: CSVERDNGQFF. Here the CDR3 DNA reads TGCAGCGTTGAAAGAGACAACGGGCAGTTCTTC.